This paragraph reports one T cell receptor beta chain. As yet, its antigen is unknown. Original processing notes: Junction-only immunoSEQ sequences carried no quality scores, so filtering differed. Sequencing was performed with immunoSEQ multiplex PCR; in TCRdb, only in-frame clones are kept and a portion is missing. That table is the source of V, J and clone size, and D and trimming were worked out from the DNA. This table holds millions of clones, approximately 95% found once. The data were obtained in a study of shared clonotypes between healthy human individuals. Study in general: The study used three CD4 naive, three CD4 memory, two CD8 naive and one CD8 memory plate per donor. Study results and limitations: Only blood underwent sampling, and tissue repertoires likely differ. Sharing across several donors was seen in 4% to 6.5% of naive CD4 clonotypes.

CDR1 and CDR2 from the germline V gene are LNHNV and YYDKDF (reference sequence). V gave up 1 base and J gave up 4 bases, with 8 bases separating them. This CDR3 spans 14 amino acids. Sequencing was performed on naive CD4+ T cells from PBMCs. Subset indicated: CD45RA+ positively selected. The chain joins TRBV15 to TRBJ2-1; D perhaps matches TRBD2 (6 bases). The receptor was derived from a man aged 18 to 30 in good health. Some clones in this sample may be carry-over from other donors' samples. The CDR3 DNA reads TGTGCCACCAGCAGAGGGGACTCATACAATGAGCAGTTCTTC. The encoded protein is CATSRGDSYNEQFF. Complete variable domain (other parts from reference TRBV15 and TRBJ2-1): DAMVIQNPRYQVTQFGKPVTLSCSQTLNHNVMYWYQQKSSQAPKLLFHYYDKDFNNEADTPDNFQSRRPNTSFCFLDIRSPGLGDTAMYLCATSRGDSYNEQFFGPGTRLTVL.